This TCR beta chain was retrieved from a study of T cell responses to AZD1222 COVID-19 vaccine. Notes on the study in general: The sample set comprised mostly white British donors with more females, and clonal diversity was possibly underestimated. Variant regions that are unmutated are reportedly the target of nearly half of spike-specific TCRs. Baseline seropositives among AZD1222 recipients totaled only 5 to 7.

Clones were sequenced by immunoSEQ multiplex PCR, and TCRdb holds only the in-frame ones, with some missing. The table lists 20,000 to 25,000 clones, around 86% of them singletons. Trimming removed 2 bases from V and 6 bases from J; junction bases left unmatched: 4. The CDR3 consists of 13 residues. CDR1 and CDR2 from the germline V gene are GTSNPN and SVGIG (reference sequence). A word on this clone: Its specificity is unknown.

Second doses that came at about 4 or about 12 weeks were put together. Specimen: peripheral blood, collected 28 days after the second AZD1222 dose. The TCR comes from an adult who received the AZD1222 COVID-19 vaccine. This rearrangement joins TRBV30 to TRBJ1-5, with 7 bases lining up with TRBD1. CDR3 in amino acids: CAWSRQGGQPQHF. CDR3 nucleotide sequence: TGTGCCTGGAGTCGGCAGGGGGGTCAGCCCCAGCATTTT.